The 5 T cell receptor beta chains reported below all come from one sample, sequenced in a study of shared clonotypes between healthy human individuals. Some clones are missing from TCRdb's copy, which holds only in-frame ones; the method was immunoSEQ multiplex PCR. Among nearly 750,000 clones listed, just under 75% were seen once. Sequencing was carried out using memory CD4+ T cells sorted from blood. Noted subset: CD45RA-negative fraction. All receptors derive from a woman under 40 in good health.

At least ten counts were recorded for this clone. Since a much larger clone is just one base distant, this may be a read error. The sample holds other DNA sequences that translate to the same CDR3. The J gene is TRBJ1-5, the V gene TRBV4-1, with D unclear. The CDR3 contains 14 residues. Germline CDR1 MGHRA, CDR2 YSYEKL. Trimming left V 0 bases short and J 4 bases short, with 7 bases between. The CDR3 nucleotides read TGCGCCAGCAGCCAAGATGAGGGTAATCAGCCCCAGCATTTT. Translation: CASSQDEGNQPQHF.

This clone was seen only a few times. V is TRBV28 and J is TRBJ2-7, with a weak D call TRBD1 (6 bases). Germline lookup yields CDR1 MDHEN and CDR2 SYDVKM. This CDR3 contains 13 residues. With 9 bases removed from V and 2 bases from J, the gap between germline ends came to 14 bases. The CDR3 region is CASLTRDTYEQYF. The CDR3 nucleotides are TGTGCCAGTTTAACCCGGGACACCTACGAGCAGTACTTC.

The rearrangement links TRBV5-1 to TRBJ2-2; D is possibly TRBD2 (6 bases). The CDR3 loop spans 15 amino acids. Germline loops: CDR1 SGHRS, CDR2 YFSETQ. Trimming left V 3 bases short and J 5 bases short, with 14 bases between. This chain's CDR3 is CASSSGLKRTGELFF. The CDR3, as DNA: TGCGCCAGCAGCTCGGGACTCAAAAGGACCGGGGAGCTGTTTTTT.

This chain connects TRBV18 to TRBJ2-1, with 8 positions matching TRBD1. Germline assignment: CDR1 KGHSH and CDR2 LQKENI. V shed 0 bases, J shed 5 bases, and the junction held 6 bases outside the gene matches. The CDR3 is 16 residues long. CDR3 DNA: TGTGCCAGCTCACCACCAGGACAGGGTGTTCACAATGAGCAGTTCTTC. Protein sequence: CASSPPGQGVHNEQFF. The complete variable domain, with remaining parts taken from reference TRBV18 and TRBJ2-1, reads NAGVMQNPRHLVRRRGQEARLRCSPMKGHSHVYWYRQLPEEGLKFMVYLQKENIIDESGMPKERFSAEFPKEGPSILRIQQVVRGDSAAYFCASSPPGQGVHNEQFFGPGTRLTVL.

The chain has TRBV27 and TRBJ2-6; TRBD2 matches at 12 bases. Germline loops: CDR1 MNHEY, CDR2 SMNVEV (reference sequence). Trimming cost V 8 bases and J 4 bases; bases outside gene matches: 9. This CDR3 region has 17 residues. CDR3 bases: TGTGCCAGCGCCGCTAGCGGGAGGGTTTTAGGGGCCAACGTCCTGACTTTC. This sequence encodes CASAASGRVLGANVLTF.